This TCR beta chain was documented in a study of T cell changes during pregnancy in multiple sclerosis (dated by TCRdb to the late 2010s). Broadly, across the study: In women with multiple sclerosis, the researchers looked at how the T cell repertoire shifted as pregnancy progressed.

To prepare the library, the immunoSEQ multiplex PCR assay was applied. The table was pulled from immuneACCESS by TCRdb, which kept in-frame rearrangements only. Such tables lose some clones; where checked, under half of the loss comes from unresolved V genes, and the rest has no known cause. In this sample the table shows tens of thousands of clones, 90% to 95% of which occur a single time. The top ten clones comprise around 5.2% of the sample. Of note for this clone: Its antigen specificity is not known. No quality values exist for individual bases; no much larger clone is one base distant.

Ends trimmed: V by 5 bases, J by 5 bases; bases unmatched to a gene: 8. CDR1 SGHDT and CDR2 YYEEEE are derived from the germline V gene. The CDR3 measures 14 amino acids from cysteine to phenylalanine. CDR3 DNA only is kept here, 42 bases in frame from base 1. This receptor chain uses TRBV5-6 and TRBJ2-7, with 9 middle bases fitting TRBD1. The clonotype was recovered from a female donor with multiple sclerosis, enrolled in a pregnancy study. Sequenced here: CD8+ T cells from peripheral blood mononuclear cells, sampled before pregnancy. The DNA is TGTGCCAGCAGTCCCGGGACAGGGATCGACGAGCAGTACTTC. It translates as CASSPGTGIDEQYF.